This T cell receptor (beta chain) was profiled in a study of PD-1 blockade in mismatch repair-deficient tumors. Findings of the study overall: Rapid post-treatment expansion, then contraction, generally preceding radiologic response, marked tumor-resident clones.

V lost 5 bases to trimming and J lost 4 bases; unmatched junction nucleotides: 9. Looked up from germline, CDR1 is MGHRA and CDR2 is YSYEKL. The CDR3 length is 16 residues. TCRdb's table, derived via immunoSEQ multiplex PCR, lists solely in-frame clones and lacks some. The table includes around 51,000 clones, around 85% detected once. With respect to this clone: Its cognate antigen is unknown.

The chain uses TRBV4-1 and TRBJ2-5, with 11 nucleotides matching TRBD2. Here the sequenced sample was peripheral blood, taken 20 weeks after starting pembrolizumab. This TCR was recovered from an adult with mismatch repair-deficient cancer. CDR3 DNA: TGCGCCAGCAGCAAACTAGCGGGAGTGAACCGAGAGACCCAGTACTTC. Translated, it gives CASSKLAGVNRETQYF.